The 30 T cell receptor beta chains below all came from one sample that was sequenced in a study of T cells in Graves' hyperthyroidism and ophthalmopathy. Amplified TCR beta CDR3 regions derived from RNA transcripts. Primed by the HTBI set, a first-round RT-PCR was run on the TCR CDR3. Via MiXCR, TCRdb re-called the multiplex PCR reads, giving one row per CDR3 protein. Of 480,000 or so distinct CDR3 sequences listed, 35% to 50% are singletons. The specimen was peripheral blood or thyroid tissue (not recorded which). These receptors all come from an adult woman with Graves' disease, either hyperthyroidism or ophthalmopathy (not recorded which).

The V and J genes are TRBV29-1 and TRBJ2-7, with TRBD1 identical over 7 bases. V gave up 6 bases and J gave up 4 bases; unmatched junction bases: 12. This CDR3 has 14 amino acids. The germline V gene has CDR1 SQVTM and CDR2 ANQGSEA. The CDR3: CSVDITGVGYEQYF. The CDR3 nucleotides read TGCAGCGTAGATATTACAGGGGTAGGATACGAGCAGTACTTC.

This clonotype was found many times. The junction does not match germline at one end; this may be a read error. The gene calls are TRBV20-1 and TRBJ2-2; D remains unclear. The CDR3 loop spans 13 amino acids. Germline CDR1 reads DFQATT; CDR2 reads SNEGSKA (reference sequence). The CDR3 here is CSATADATAELFF. The CDR3 DNA follows: TGCAGTGCAACCGCTGATGCTACCGCGGAGCTGTTTTTT.

The rearrangement joins TRBV29-1 to TRBJ2-2; 8 nucleotides agree with TRBD2. The germline CDR1 and CDR2 sequences are SQVTM and ANQGSEA. The CDR3 runs to 14 residues. The CDR3 is CSAPGLANTGELFF. The CDR3 nucleotides read TGCAGTGCCCCGGGACTAGCGAACACCGGGGAGCTGTTTTTT.

The chain has TRBV20-1 and TRBJ2-7; the D gene could be TRBD1 or TRBD2 (6 bases each). The germline V gene has CDR1 DFQATT and CDR2 SNEGSKA (reference sequence). This CDR3 contains 14 residues. V dropped 0 bases and J dropped 5 bases, with 14 bases sitting between them. The CDR3 nucleotides read TGCAGTGCTAGAGAGGGGGCTTGGAGGGACGAGCAGTACTTC. This encodes CSAREGAWRDEQYF.

The chain links TRBV7-2 to TRBJ1-4; D is possibly TRBD1 (5 bases). Germline loops: CDR1 SGHTA, CDR2 FQGNSA. There are 12 residues in the CDR3. V lost 5 bases, J lost 13 bases, and 14 bases lay in between. CDR3 nucleotide sequence: TGTGCCAGCAGCACGGGGCGAAGCCGACTGTTTTTT. Residues: CASSTGRSRLFF.

This chain uses TRBV2 with TRBJ1-5, with D maybe TRBD1 (6 bases). Germline V gives CDR1 SNHLY, CDR2 FYNNEI. V was shortened by 7 bases and J by 0 bases, with 10 bases between the two germline ends. This CDR3 is 14 amino acids long. The CDR3 bases are TGTGCCAGCACGAGGGGGGATAGCAATCAGCCCCAGCATTTT. Translation: CASTRGDSNQPQHF. Using reference TRBV2 and TRBJ1-5 for the parts outside the CDR3, the full variable domain is EPEVTQTPSHQVTQMGQEVILRCVPISNHLYFYWYRQILGQKVEFLVSFYNNEISEKSEIFDDQFSVERPDGSNFTLKIRSTKLEDSAMYFCASTRGDSNQPQHFGDGTRLSIL.

This clonotype was recorded a few times. This chain joins TRBV11-2 and TRBJ1-2; D not resolved. Germline assignment: CDR1 SGHAT and CDR2 FQNNGV. The V and J ends lost 5 bases and 3 bases respectively, with 10 bases between them. The CDR3 extends over 13 amino acids. CDR3 coding DNA: TGTGCCAGCAGCAAACATAGGCACTATGGCTACACCTTC. Its translation: CASSKHRHYGYTF. The whole variable domain, remainder taken from reference TRBV11-2 and TRBJ1-2, is EAGVAQSPRYKIIEKRQSVAFWCNPISGHATLYWYQQILGQGPKLLIQFQNNGVVDDSQLPKDRFSAERLKGVDSTLKIQPAKLEDSAVYLCASSKHRHYGYTFGSGTRLTVV.

This clonotype was recorded many times. The V call is TRBV20-1, the J call TRBJ1-1; 12 bases agree with TRBD1. V trimming: 4 bases; J trimming: 9 bases; junction bases outside the gene matches: 9. Germline loops: CDR1 DFQATT, CDR2 SNEGSKA (reference sequence). The CDR3 runs to 14 residues. CDR3 in DNA: TGCAGTGCTACCGAAGGGGGACAGGGGGCGAAAGCTTTCTTT. Protein product: CSATEGGQGAKAFF.

This chain joins TRBV7-2 and TRBJ1-5; 7 nucleotides match TRBD1. The J segment lost 7 bases and the V segment lost 3 bases, leaving 3 bases of the junction unmatched. The germline gives CDR1 SGHTA, CDR2 FQGNSA. The length of the CDR3 is 13 residues. The CDR3 region is CASSFRGGQPQHF. In DNA, the CDR3 is TGTGCCAGCAGCTTCAGGGGGGGGCAGCCCCAGCATTTT. The full variable domain, rest sourced from reference TRBV7-2 and TRBJ1-5, is GAGVSQSPSNKVTEKGKDVELRCDPISGHTALYWYRQSLGQGLEFLIYFQGNSAPDKSGLPSDRFSAERTGGSVSTLTIQRTQQEDSAVYLCASSFRGGQPQHFGDGTRLSIL.

This clonotype was recorded only once. The chain employs TRBV7-9 and TRBJ1-4; D not certain. Per the germline V gene, CDR1 is SEHNR and CDR2 is FQNEAQ (reference sequence). V gave up 8 bases and J gave up 0 bases, with 13 bases separating them. CDR3 length: 15 amino acids. CDR3 in amino acids: CASSGAESTNEKLFF. The DNA for the CDR3 is TGTGCCAGCTCAGGTGCCGAATCAACTAATGAAAAACTGTTTTTT. The complete variable domain, with remaining parts taken from reference TRBV7-9 and TRBJ1-4, reads DTGVSQNPRHKITKRGQNVTFRCDPISEHNRLYWYRQTLGQGPEFLTYFQNEAQLEKSRLLSDRFSAERPKGSFSTLEIQRTEQGDSAMYLCASSGAESTNEKLFFGSGTQLSVL.

The CDR3 here is CASSLARTALYGYTF. CDR3 nucleotide sequence: TGTGCCAGCAGTTTAGCGCGGACAGCCCTTTATGGCTACACCTTC. The rearrangement uses TRBV12-3 or TRBV12-4 and TRBJ1-2; possibly TRBD1 for D (6 bases). This CDR3 contains 15 residues. V was cut by 0 bases and J by 5 bases, with 13 bases left in between.

This clonotype was seen ten or more times. This chain links TRBV10-1 with TRBJ2-5; D might be TRBD2 (7 bases). V lost 3 bases and J 1 base, leaving 12 bases between the germline ends. This CDR3 is 15 amino acids long. Germline V gene data show CDR1 as WNHNN and CDR2 as SYGVQD (reference sequence). This chain's CDR3 is CASSDRGDTQETQYF. Here the CDR3 DNA reads TGCGCCAGCAGTGATCGGGGGGACACCCAAGAGACCCAGTACTTC.

CDR3 loop: CASSYSRGPYEQYF. CDR3 nucleotide sequence: TGTGCCAGCAGTTACTCCCGGGGCCCCTACGAGCAGTACTTC. The chain joins TRBV6-5 to TRBJ2-7; tentatively, D is TRBD1 or TRBD2 (5 bases each). The V end was cut by 0 bases, the J end by 2 bases, with 8 bases between. Per the germline V gene, CDR1 is MNHEY and CDR2 is SVGAGI. This CDR3 has 14 residues.

This chain joins TRBV2 and TRBJ1-1; D is unclear. V lost 1 base, J lost 5 bases, and 8 bases lay in between. CDR3 size: 13 residues. The germline gives CDR1 SNHLY, CDR2 FYNNEI. DNA of the CDR3: TGTGCCAGCAGTGAAGAGGGAGGGACTGAAGCTTTCTTT. Amino acids: CASSEEGGTEAFF.

This clonotype was seen at least ten times. The rearrangement links TRBV28 to TRBJ2-5; D is ambiguous. The CDR3 consists of 10 residues. CDR1 and CDR2 from the germline V gene are MDHEN and SYDVKM. Deletions cut 10 bases from V and 5 bases from J, with 8 bases between. The CDR3 DNA sequence: TGTGCCACCGGACCGGAGACCCAGTACTTC. Amino acid sequence: CATGPETQYF.

The table lists this clonotype with a few counts. V is TRBV10-2 and J is TRBJ2-7, with unresolved D. This CDR3 comprises 12 residues. V was clipped by 2 bases and J by 3 bases, with 5 bases between them. Germline V lookup: CDR1 WSHSY, CDR2 SAAADI. Written as DNA, the CDR3 is TGCGCCAGCAGTGAGCCAAACTACGAGCAGTACTTC. This sequence encodes CASSEPNYEQYF.

The J gene is TRBJ2-5, the V gene TRBV2; D uncertain. This CDR3 spans 12 amino acids. V lost 7 bases to trimming and J lost 5 bases, with 11 bases between them. Germline-derived CDR1 and CDR2 are SNHLY and FYNNEI. The DNA for the CDR3 is TGTGCCAGCATGAGTGACGCGGAGACCCAGTACTTC. It specifies CASMSDAETQYF.

This sequence joins TRBV10-3 and TRBJ2-5; maybe TRBD2 (6 bases). Trimming shortened V by 0 bases and J by 4 bases, and 9 bases separated the two germline ends. Germline V CDR1 and CDR2: ENHRY, SYGVKD. The length of the CDR3 is 14 residues. The CDR3 region is CAISESRERETQYF. The CDR3 DNA reads TGTGCCATCAGTGAGTCACGGGAGAGAGAGACCCAGTACTTC.

Worth noting for this clonotype: This sequence may be a read error, since a much larger clone differs from it by one base. This chain links TRBV6-5 with TRBJ1-5; D gene uncertain. Trimming removed 7 bases from V and 4 bases from J, with 20 bases in between. CDR3 length: 16 residues. CDR1 and CDR2 from the germline V gene are MNHEY and SVGAGI. DNA of the CDR3: TGTGCCAGCACCCAGAGTGGGAGCAGAAGAAATCAGCCCCAGCATTTT. It translates to CASTQSGSRRNQPQHF.

The chain has TRBV29-1 and TRBJ2-7; tentatively, D is TRBD2 (6 bases). V lost 1 base to trimming and J lost 9 bases, with 19 bases between them. Germline loops: CDR1 SQVTM, CDR2 ANQGSEA. The CDR3 has 14 amino acids. In DNA form, the CDR3 reads TGCAGCGTTGAAGGGGGAACAGCGTACGGGGGGCAGTACTTC. As protein: CSVEGGTAYGGQYF.

This clonotype was counted many times. The rearrangement uses TRBV7-8 and TRBJ2-5, with D tentatively TRBD2 (6 bases). Looked up from germline, CDR1 is SGHVS and CDR2 is FQNEAQ. Trimming stripped 5 bases from V and 7 bases from J, with 20 bases between. There are 15 residues in the CDR3. CDR3 DNA sequence: TGTGCCAGCAGCCCCCCCGGGAGCTCCGCGGGGACCCAGTACTTC. This gives the protein CASSPPGSSAGTQYF.

The CDR3 here is CSAREPGNGPLHF. The CDR3 DNA sequence: TGCAGTGCTAGAGAGCCGGGAAATGGGCCCCTCCACTTT. V usage is TRBV20-1 and J usage is TRBJ1-6, with D hard to call. With 0 bases removed from V and 13 bases from J, the gap between germline ends came to 13 bases. Looked up from germline, CDR1 is DFQATT and CDR2 is SNEGSKA (reference sequence). The CDR3 is 13 amino acids.

The sample holds many counts of this clonotype. The V call is TRBV20-1, the J call TRBJ1-2; TRBD1 might be the D (5 bases). CDR1 and CDR2 from the germline V gene are DFQATT and SNEGSKA (reference sequence). Trimming removed 2 bases at V and 3 bases at J, with 13 bases between. This CDR3 is 14 amino acids long. The CDR3 here is CSARQGRLDYGYTF. CDR3 DNA sequence: TGCAGTGCTAGACAGGGAAGATTGGACTATGGCTACACCTTC.

This clonotype came up many times. V is TRBV6-1 and J is TRBJ1-1; D might be TRBD1 (6 bases). V was trimmed by 4 bases and J by 3 bases, leaving 15 bases between them. The CDR3 has 15 residues. Germline V gene lookup returns CDR1 MNHNS and CDR2 SASEGT. CDR3 residues: CASSVMEGGDTEAFF. CDR3 nucleotide sequence: TGTGCCAGCAGTGTAATGGAGGGGGGGGACACTGAAGCTTTCTTT.

The chain carries TRBV7-6 and TRBJ1-6; D may be TRBD1 (5 bases). There are 15 residues in the CDR3. Germline V gene lookup returns CDR1 SGHVS and CDR2 FNYEAQ. The CDR3 loop is CARLSWGGSDSPLHF. CDR3 nucleotides: TGTGCTAGGCTCTCTTGGGGGGGTTCGGATTCACCCCTCCACTTT.

This clonotype came up once. The chain combines TRBV29-1 with TRBJ2-5, with 11 bases lining up with TRBD2. Germline V gene lookup returns CDR1 SQVTM and CDR2 ANQGSEA. There are 17 residues in the CDR3. J was trimmed by 2 bases and V by 6 bases; bases with no gene match: 14. The CDR3 protein is CSVSRLAGNWRQETQYF. CDR3 sequence (DNA): TGCAGCGTATCAAGACTAGCGGGAAATTGGCGGCAAGAGACCCAGTACTTC.

In this sample, this clonotype turned up many times. This chain joins TRBV5-1 and TRBJ2-5; weak D call: TRBD2 (6 bases). Deletions cut 4 bases from V and 7 bases from J, with 17 bases between. There are 14 residues in the CDR3. Looked up from germline, CDR1 is SGHRS and CDR2 is YFSETQ. The CDR3 loop reads CASSPDGGRGTQYF. The CDR3 DNA reads TGCGCCAGCAGCCCGGACGGGGGTCGGGGGACCCAGTACTTC. Combining the CDR3 with reference TRBV5-1 and TRBJ2-5 gives the whole variable domain KAGVTQTPRYLIKTRGQQVTLSCSPISGHRSVSWYQQTPGQGLQFLFEYFSETQRNKGNFPGRFSGRQFSNSRSEMNVSTLELGDSALYLCASSPDGGRGTQYFGPGTRLLVL.

This clonotype was detected ten times or more. The V call is TRBV28, the J call TRBJ2-7, with 9 bases matching TRBD2. The CDR3 runs to 14 residues. Germline V gene sequence: CDR1 MDHEN, CDR2 SYDVKM. Trimming cost V 5 bases and J 2 bases; bases outside gene matches: 4. CDR3 amino acids: CASSPSGVTYEQYF. The CDR3 DNA reads TGTGCCAGCAGTCCTAGCGGGGTGACCTACGAGCAGTACTTC.

This clonotype occurred a few times. The chain is built from TRBV12-3 or TRBV12-4 and TRBJ2-7; perhaps TRBD2 as D (7 bases). The CDR3 loop spans 18 amino acids. V was trimmed by 0 bases and J by 3 bases, leaving 21 bases between them. The CDR3 region has the DNA TGTGCCAGCAGTTTAGCGCAATCGTGGGGGGGGGGACACTACGAGCAGTACTTC. This sequence encodes CASSLAQSWGGGHYEQYF.

This clonotype was picked up a small number of times. V and J are TRBV7-9 and TRBJ2-6, with 10 bases matching TRBD1. Per germline, CDR1 SEHNR and CDR2 FQNEAQ (reference sequence). This CDR3 is 20 amino acids long. The trim removed 5 bases at V and 0 bases at J, leaving 13 bases unmatched. CDR3 in DNA: TGTGCCAGCAGCCAAGATTGGAGACAGGGGGCACTCTCTGGGGCCAACGTCCTGACTTTC. Amino acid sequence: CASSQDWRQGALSGANVLTF.